The rows below give T cell receptor beta chains drawn from one sample of a study of T cell responses to AZD1222 COVID-19 vaccine. The method was immunoSEQ multiplex PCR; TCRdb's version includes in-frame clones alone and lacks a portion of them. This table holds about 120,000 clones, 80% to 95% found once. Sample: peripheral blood, taken 28 days after the second AZD1222 dose. The receptors derive from an adult who received the AZD1222 COVID-19 vaccine. Each CDR3 is given with its conserved first and last residue. D genes are given only for firm matches. Not all rows give a size; the values are once, few, many and, for expanded clones, a class.

CASSYSGAMDSPLHF	TGTGCCAGCAGTTACTCGGGGGCCATGGATTCACCCCTCCACTTT	.	TRBV6-5	TRBJ1-6	.
CASSVRRGGNTIYF	TGTGCCAGCAGCGTGAGACGCGGTGGAAACACCATATATTTT	.	TRBV7-9	TRBJ1-3	.
CASSASGGTTDTQYF	TGTGCCAGCAGCGCTAGCGGGGGGACCACAGATACGCAGTATTTT	.	TRBV9	TRBJ2-3	TRBD2
CASSFEQGANEQYF	TGCGCCAGCAGCTTCGAACAGGGGGCGAACGAGCAGTACTTC	.	TRBV5-1	TRBJ2-7	TRBD1
CASSHTWGGDEKLFF	TGCGCCAGCAGCCACACTTGGGGGGGCGATGAAAAACTGTTTTTT	.	TRBV4-3	TRBJ1-4	.
CASSQQGSYNEQFF	TGTGCCAGCAGCCAACAGGGCTCCTACAATGAGCAGTTCTTC	.	TRBV5-4	TRBJ2-1	.
CASRRGGLSYEQYF	TGTGCCAGCAGGAGGGGAGGCCTCTCCTACGAGCAGTACTTC	.	TRBV28	TRBJ2-7	.
CASSLAGGGDTEAFF	TGTGCCAGCAGCTTAGCAGGCGGCGGGGACACTGAAGCTTTCTTT	.	TRBV7-9	TRBJ1-1	.
CASGKLGRVYEQYF	TGTGCCAGCGGTAAGCTGGGGAGGGTCTACGAGCAGTACTTC	.	TRBV7-9	TRBJ2-7	TRBD2
CASGTSSGNTIYF	TGTGCCTCGGGGACCAGCTCTGGAAACACCATATATTTT	once	TRBV11-3	TRBJ1-3	.
CASRFSGGWEQYF	TGTGCCAGCAGATTTTCAGGGGGCTGGGAGCAGTACTTC	.	TRBV27	TRBJ2-7	TRBD1
CASGTGSTDTQYF	TGTGCCAGCGGGACCGGTAGCACAGATACGCAGTATTTT	once	TRBV25-1	TRBJ2-3	.
CASSWVSTNEKLFF	TGTGCCAGCAGCTGGGTTTCAACTAATGAAAAACTGTTTTTT	.	TRBV5-5	TRBJ1-4	.
CASSLGDYYEQYF	TGTGCCAGCAGCTTAGGGGACTACTACGAGCAGTACTTC	.	TRBV7-9	TRBJ2-7	TRBD2
CASSLGQGMSDTQYF	TGTGCCAGCAGCTTAGGACAGGGGATGTCAGATACGCAGTATTTT	.	TRBV7-9	TRBJ2-3	TRBD1
CSVDTGLTSYEQYF	TGCAGCGTTGATACAGGCCTCACCTCCTACGAGCAGTACTTC	.	TRBV29-1	TRBJ2-7	.
CASNQGERSYSPLHF	TGTGCCAGCAACCAGGGGGAGAGAAGTTATTCACCCCTCCACTTT	.	TRBV11-2	TRBJ1-6	TRBD1
CARSGGGNYGYTF	TGTGCCCGCTCCGGGGGGGGGAACTATGGCTACACCTTC	.	TRBV19	TRBJ1-2	.
CASSQVGQGSQETQYF	TGCGCCAGCAGCCAAGTGGGCCAGGGATCTCAAGAGACCCAGTACTTC	.	TRBV4-3	TRBJ2-5	.
CASSYLRGQTEAFF	TGTGCCAGCAGTTATCTCAGGGGGCAGACTGAAGCTTTCTTT	.	TRBV6-6	TRBJ1-1	TRBD1
CASRPTGWGYTF	TGTGCCAGCAGACCGACAGGGTGGGGCTACACCTTC	.	TRBV12-3/TRBV12-4	TRBJ1-2	TRBD1
CASSPGQGSGYTF	TGCGCCAGCAGCCCCGGTCAGGGAAGCGGCTACACCTTC	.	TRBV5-1	TRBJ1-2	.
CASRGGGGSYNSPLHF	TGTGCCAGCAGAGGGGGCGGGGGCTCCTATAATTCACCCCTCCACTTT	.	TRBV28	TRBJ1-6	TRBD1
CASSLIHNLYEQYF	TGTGCCAGCAGCTTAATCCACAACCTCTACGAGCAGTACTTC	.	TRBV5-6	TRBJ2-7	.
CATSQDYNEQFF	TGTGCCACCAGTCAGGACTACAATGAGCAGTTCTTC	.	TRBV24-1	TRBJ2-1	.
CATSDRTGPQETQYF	TGTGCCACCAGTGATCGGACAGGGCCACAAGAGACCCAGTACTTC	.	TRBV24-1	TRBJ2-5	TRBD1
CASSLGAGSHSQPQHF	TGCGCCAGCAGCTTGGGGGCAGGGAGTCATAGTCAGCCCCAGCATTTT	.	TRBV5-1	TRBJ1-5	.
CASSELAGGPRETQYF	TGCGCCAGCAGTGAACTAGCGGGGGGGCCGCGGGAGACCCAGTACTTC	.	TRBV10-2	TRBJ2-5	TRBD2
CARRRRGKPQHF	TGTGCCAGGCGGAGGAGAGGGAAGCCCCAGCATTTT	.	TRBV7-3	TRBJ1-5	.
CASSYDRPNTEAFF	TGTGCCAGCAGCTACGACAGGCCGAACACTGAAGCTTTCTTT	.	TRBV3-1/TRBV3-2	TRBJ1-1	.
CSASQAASNQPQHF	TGCAGTGCTAGTCAGGCAGCTAGCAATCAGCCCCAGCATTTT	once	TRBV20-1	TRBJ1-5	.
CASSLERGMEFF	TGTGCCAGCAGCTTAGAAAGGGGTATGGAGTTCTTC	.	TRBV7-9	TRBJ2-1	.